This TCR beta chain was found in a study of T cells after somatic rescue of genetic block. Germline loops: CDR1 SGDLS, CDR2 YYNGEE. CDR3 length: 18 amino acids. V was pared by 0 bases and J by 0 bases, with 6 bases of the junction left unmatched. Clones were read by immunoSEQ multiplex PCR, and TCRdb kept only the in-frame ones, dropping some. The table shows around 64,000 clones, with around 92% occurring only once. The V gene is TRBV9, the J gene TRBJ2-6; 7 bases align to TRBD1. The clonotype comes from a man aged 35 to 55. The sequenced sample consisted of peripheral blood mononuclear cells (PBMCs). The CDR3 region is CASSVAGQPYSGANVLTF. For the CDR3, the DNA is TGTGCCAGCAGCGTAGCGGGACAGCCCTACTCTGGGGCCAACGTCCTGACTTTC.